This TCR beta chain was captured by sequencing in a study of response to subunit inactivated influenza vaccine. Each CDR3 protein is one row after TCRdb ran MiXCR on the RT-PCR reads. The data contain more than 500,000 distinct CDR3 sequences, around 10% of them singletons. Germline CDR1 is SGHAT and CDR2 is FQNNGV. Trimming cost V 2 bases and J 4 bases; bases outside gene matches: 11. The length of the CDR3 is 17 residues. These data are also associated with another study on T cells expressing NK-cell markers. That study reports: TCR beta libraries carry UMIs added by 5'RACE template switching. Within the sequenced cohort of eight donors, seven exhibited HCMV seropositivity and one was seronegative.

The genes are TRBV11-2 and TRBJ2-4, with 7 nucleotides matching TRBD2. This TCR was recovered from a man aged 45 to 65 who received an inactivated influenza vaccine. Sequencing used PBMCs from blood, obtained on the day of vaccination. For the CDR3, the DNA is TGTGCCAGCAGCTTACCCATAATGACTAGCTCTAAAAACATTCAGTACTTC. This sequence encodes CASSLPIMTSSKNIQYF. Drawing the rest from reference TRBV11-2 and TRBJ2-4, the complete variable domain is EAGVAQSPRYKIIEKRQSVAFWCNPISGHATLYWYQQILGQGPKLLIQFQNNGVVDDSQLPKDRFSAERLKGVDSTLKIQPAKLEDSAVYLCASSLPIMTSSKNIQYFGAGTRLSVL.